The 32 T cell receptor beta chains listed next were all sequenced from one sample in a study of blood T cell repertoires in COVID-19. Assay: immunoSEQ multiplex PCR; the TCRdb copy retains only in-frame clones and omits some. This sample has 29,000 or so clones; roughly 80% occur once, and the top ten carry approximately 47%. Sequenced sample: peripheral blood. These receptors all stem from a woman in her 70s with acute or convalescent COVID-19.

V usage is TRBV18 and J usage is TRBJ2-3, with D possibly matching TRBD2 (5 bases). This CDR3 spans 14 amino acids. V lost 1 base to trimming and J lost 3 bases, with 8 bases between them. CDR1 is KGHSH, CDR2 LQKENI, per germline. For the CDR3, the DNA is TGTGCCAGCTCACCACGGGAGCAGACAGATACGCAGTATTTT. Translation: CASSPREQTDTQYF.

As regards this clone: The junction differs from germline at one of its ends, possibly a read error. CDR3 nucleotides: TGTGCTAGCAGCTTATCGCCCCGGGACGAGCAGTACTTC. Translated, it gives CASSLSPRDEQYF. This chain connects TRBV7-7 to TRBJ2-7; D gene uncertain. This CDR3 has 13 residues. Looked up from germline, CDR1 is SSHAT and CDR2 is FNYEAQ (reference sequence).

This chain uses TRBV30 with TRBJ1-3, with 7 bases matching TRBD1. The CDR3 is made up of 15 amino acids. CDR1 GTSNPN and CDR2 SVGIG come from the germline V gene (reference sequence). The J segment lost 0 bases and the V segment lost 5 bases, leaving 7 bases of the junction unmatched. The DNA of the CDR3 is TGTGCCTGGGACACGGGGGACAGCTCTGGAAACACCATATATTTT. Protein sequence: CAWDTGDSSGNTIYF. The whole variable domain, remainder taken from reference TRBV30 and TRBJ1-3, is SQTIHQWPATLVQPVGSPLSLECTVEGTSNPNLYWYRQAAGRGLQLLFYSVGIGQISSEVPQNLSASRPQDRQFILSSKKLLLSDSGFYLCAWDTGDSSGNTIYFGEGSWLTVV.

This clone has a handful of counts. CDR3 in DNA: TGTGCCAGCAGCTTGGGGCAGGGCTATAGCAATCAGCCCCAGCATTTT. Translation gives CASSLGQGYSNQPQHF. V usage is TRBV7-8 and J usage is TRBJ1-5; D is possibly TRBD1 (5 bases). This CDR3 is 16 amino acids long. Germline loops: CDR1 SGHVS, CDR2 FQNEAQ. Trimming took off 3 bases at V and 0 bases at J, with 12 bases between the two ends. Full variable domain (outside the CDR3, taken from reference TRBV7-8 and TRBJ1-5): GAGVSQSPRYKVAKRGQDVALRCDPISGHVSLFWYQQALGQGPEFLTYFQNEAQLDKSGLPSDRFFAERPEGSVSTLKIQRTQQEDSAVYLCASSLGQGYSNQPQHFGDGTRLSIL.

The chain combines TRBV6-2 or TRBV6-3 with TRBJ2-3; 9 bases match TRBD1. CDR1 and CDR2 (germline): MNHEY, SVGEGT. Trimming removed 5 bases from V and 9 bases from J; junction bases left unmatched: 12. The CDR3 consists of 15 residues. This CDR3 reads CASSGIRQGEGTQYF. The CDR3 DNA follows: TGTGCCAGCAGTGGGATTAGACAGGGGGAGGGGACGCAGTATTTT.

The chain joins TRBV29-1 to TRBJ2-1, with 8 nucleotides matching TRBD2. The CDR3 has 16 residues. Germline V lookup: CDR1 SQVTM, CDR2 ANQGSEA. The V gene end was trimmed by 1 base and the J gene end by 0 bases; junction bases not matched to a gene: 5. The CDR3 DNA sequence: TGCAGCGTTGAAGGGGCCAGCGGGGGCTCCTACAATGAGCAGTTCTTC. Amino acid sequence: CSVEGASGGSYNEQFF.

The genes are TRBV4-2 and TRBJ1-1; D might be TRBD1 (5 bases). Germline CDR1 reads LGHNA; CDR2 reads YNFKEQ. Trimming took 1 base from V and 1 from J, leaving 16 bases between them. The CDR3 covers 17 residues. CDR3 in DNA: TGTGCCAGCAGCCAAGCCGTCCATCGAGGACAGAACACTGAAGCTTTCTTT. Encoded protein: CASSQAVHRGQNTEAFF.

The chain employs TRBV4-1 and TRBJ1-3; 8 bases are a match to TRBD1. The CDR3 loop spans 17 amino acids. Germline CDR1 reads MGHRA; CDR2 reads YSYEKL. J was trimmed by 0 bases and V by 3 bases; bases with no gene match: 7. In DNA form, the CDR3 reads TGCGCCAGCAGCCAGGGACCGGGACAGGCCTCTGGAAACACCATATATTTT. Its translation is CASSQGPGQASGNTIYF.

This clone has more than one count but fewer than ten. The chain uses TRBV5-3 and TRBJ1-5; 7 nucleotides align to TRBD1. TRBV5-3 is an ORF; its function is uncertain. CDR3 size: 20 residues. Trimming removed 4 bases from V and 2 bases from J; junction bases left unmatched: 21. DNA for the CDR3: TGTGCCAGAAGCCCTCGAACAGGGGTTCACCAAGGACGGGGCAATCAGCCCCAGCATTTT. This codes for CARSPRTGVHQGRGNQPQHF.

J is TRBJ1-1 and V is TRBV10-3; the D is unclear. The CDR3 has 12 amino acids. Germline V gives CDR1 ENHRY, CDR2 SYGVKD. V was cut by 8 bases and J by 1 base, with 8 bases left in between. The CDR3 DNA reads TGTGCCATCGCGGGGTGGAACACTGAAGCTTTCTTT. Translation gives CAIAGWNTEAFF.

The CDR3, as DNA: TGTGCCAGCAGCTGGGACACCTACAATGAGCAGTTCTTC. Its translation: CASSWDTYNEQFF. The gene calls are TRBV7-2 and TRBJ2-1, with D maybe TRBD1 (6 bases). The CDR3 spans 13 residues. The germline gives CDR1 SGHTA, CDR2 FQGNSA. Trimming removed 4 bases from V and 2 bases from J, with 6 bases in between.

The chain joins TRBV6-5 to TRBJ1-5, with 8 bases lining up with TRBD1. V shed 5 bases, J shed 9 bases, and the junction held 6 bases outside the gene matches. Germline CDR1 MNHEY, CDR2 SVGAGI. CDR3 length: 13 amino acids. Here the CDR3 DNA reads TGTGCCAGCAGTATGGGGACAGGTTTGCCCCAGCATTTT. Translating it yields CASSMGTGLPQHF.

The chain joins TRBV11-2 to TRBJ1-2; tentative D call: TRBD1 (5 bases). The CDR3 is 12 amino acids. With 1 base removed from V and 8 bases from J, the gap between germline ends came to 8 bases. Germline V gene data show CDR1 as SGHAT and CDR2 as FQNNGV. The CDR3 bases are TGTGCCAGCAGCTTAGGGAGGGACGGCTACACCTTC. Translating gives CASSLGRDGYTF.

The rearrangement links TRBV28 to TRBJ2-3; 8 bases align to TRBD1. The junction had 10 bases not matched to a gene; V was cut back by 3 bases and J by 5 bases. Germline V gene data show CDR1 as MDHEN and CDR2 as SYDVKM. The CDR3 consists of 16 residues. CDR3 in DNA: TGTGCCAGCAGTTTTTTACGACAGGGGAAGAGAGATACGCAGTATTTT. The encoded protein is CASSFLRQGKRDTQYF.

On this clone itself: One base away lies a much larger clone, so this may be a sequencing read error. V usage is TRBV11-2 and J usage is TRBJ1-4; 10 bases fit TRBD1. Germline V CDR1 and CDR2: SGHAT, FQNNGV. CDR3 length equals 16 residues. This chain's CDR3 is CARSRGQGGGNEKLFF. The CDR3 bases are TGTGCCCGCAGCCGTGGACAGGGGGGGGGCAATGAAAAACTGTTTTTT.

This clone was seen a few times. V and J are TRBV3-1 (or the pseudogene TRBV3-2) and TRBJ1-5; 7 bases map to TRBD1. Germline CDR1 reads LGHDT; CDR2 reads YNNKEL (reference sequence). The CDR3 length is 13 residues. Trimming took 4 bases from V and 5 from J; bases not matched to a gene: 2. The CDR3 loop reads CASSRDRDQPQHF. The CDR3 bases are TGTGCCAGCAGCCGAGACAGGGATCAGCCCCAGCATTTT.

This clone has just a few counts. CDR3 sequence reads: CASSLDRNYGYTF. CDR3 DNA: TGTGCCAGCAGCCTCGACAGGAACTATGGCTACACCTTC. This rearrangement joins TRBV28 to TRBJ1-2, with a tentative D call TRBD1 (6 bases). Between the trimmed V and J ends, which lost 6 bases and 2 bases, there was a span of 10 bases. From germline, CDR1 is MDHEN and CDR2 SYDVKM. This CDR3 region has 13 residues.

The CDR3 DNA follows: TGCGCCAGCAGCGGGGGGACAGGGGTCAATCAGCCCCAGCATTTT. Translated, it gives CASSGGTGVNQPQHF. The rearrangement links TRBV5-1 to TRBJ1-5, with 10 positions matching TRBD1. The CDR3 is made up of 15 amino acids. V was pared by 4 bases and J by 3 bases, with 4 bases of the junction left unmatched. Germline-derived CDR1 and CDR2 are SGHRS and YFSETQ. The entire variable domain, with the rest obtained from reference TRBV5-1 and TRBJ1-5, is as follows: KAGVTQTPRYLIKTRGQQVTLSCSPISGHRSVSWYQQTPGQGLQFLFEYFSETQRNKGNFPGRFSGRQFSNSRSEMNVSTLELGDSALYLCASSGGTGVNQPQHFGDGTRLSIL.

The chain carries TRBV7-6 and TRBJ2-2; a possible D gene is TRBD1 (6 bases). Germline values: CDR1 SGHVS, CDR2 FNYEAQ. V lost 3 bases and J 5 bases, leaving 16 bases between the germline ends. The CDR3 totals 16 residues. CDR3 DNA: TGTGCCAGCAGCTTCGGCCTGCCCCAGGGGACCGGGGAGCTGTTTTTT. Its translation: CASSFGLPQGTGELFF.

This chain links TRBV5-4 with TRBJ1-1, with unresolved D. Per the germline V gene, CDR1 is SGHNT and CDR2 is YYREEE (reference sequence). This CDR3 spans 11 amino acids. V lost 2 bases and J lost 11, with 10 bases in between. In DNA, the CDR3 is TGTGCCAGCAGCTTTGGGAGGGAGGCTTTCTTT. Translated: CASSFGREAFF.

This clone has more than one count but fewer than ten. The genes are TRBV10-3 and TRBJ1-2; TRBD1 matches 8 bases. The trim removed 10 bases at V and 3 bases at J, leaving 10 bases unmatched. Germline-derived CDR1 and CDR2 are ENHRY and SYGVKD. CDR3 length: 14 residues. CDR3 amino acids: CATVGQGRDYGYTF. The DNA for the CDR3 is TGTGCCACCGTCGGACAGGGAAGAGACTATGGCTACACCTTC.

This rearrangement joins TRBV28 to TRBJ1-5; D possibly corresponds to TRBD1 (6 bases). Germline V gene data show CDR1 as MDHEN and CDR2 as SYDVKM. The CDR3 contains 15 residues. The ends were cut back, 5 bases at V and 3 bases at J, with 14 bases in the middle. CDR3: CASSPTGLNNQPQHF. CDR3 DNA: TGTGCCAGCAGTCCCACAGGGCTAAACAATCAGCCCCAGCATTTT.

The J gene is TRBJ2-3, the V gene TRBV7-9; 7 bases agree with TRBD2. Germline lookup yields CDR1 SEHNR and CDR2 FQNEAQ (reference sequence). Trimming removed 5 bases from V and 2 bases from J; junction bases left unmatched: 4. This CDR3 spans 14 amino acids. The CDR3 region has the DNA TGTGCCAGCAGCCCTAGCGGAAACACAGATACGCAGTATTTT. Protein product: CASSPSGNTDTQYF.

The rearrangement uses TRBV3-1 (or the pseudogene TRBV3-2) and TRBJ2-1; 8 positions match TRBD2. Per germline, CDR1 LGHDT and CDR2 YNNKEL (reference sequence). Trimming cost V 0 bases and J 7 bases; bases outside gene matches: 5. The CDR3 sequence is 15 residues long. The CDR3 nucleotides are TGTGCCAGCAGCCAAGAGAATAGCGGGGCGAATGAGCAGTTCTTC. It encodes CASSQENSGANEQFF.

The chain employs TRBV19 and TRBJ1-2, with 8 bases lining up with TRBD1. J lost 8 bases, V lost 4 bases, and 12 bases had no gene match. In germline, CDR1 is LNHDA, CDR2 SQIVND (reference sequence). The CDR3 totals 15 residues. The CDR3 DNA sequence: TGTGCCAGTAGTAATCAACGGACAGGGTCTGACGGCTACACCTTC. It codes for CASSNQRTGSDGYTF.

This clone has just a few counts. The gene calls are TRBV6-5 and TRBJ1-5; perhaps TRBD1 as D (5 bases). Germline CDR1 reads MNHEY; CDR2 reads SVGAGI. The V and J ends lost 2 bases and 6 bases respectively, with 11 bases between them. This CDR3 region has 14 residues. CDR3 region: CASSYGAGTQPQHF. Written as DNA, the CDR3 is TGTGCCAGCAGTTACGGGGCGGGGACTCAGCCCCAGCATTTT.

This rearrangement joins TRBV10-3 to TRBJ2-7; TRBD1 matches 10 bases. This CDR3 comprises 13 residues. V trimming: 9 bases; J trimming: 6 bases; junction bases outside the gene matches: 8. Germline values: CDR1 ENHRY, CDR2 SYGVKD. The CDR3 protein is CAIAGQGVLEQYF. As DNA, the CDR3 is TGTGCCATAGCCGGACAGGGGGTCCTCGAGCAGTACTTC.

J is TRBJ2-3 and V is TRBV7-2; 14 nucleotides match TRBD2. V shed 5 bases and J 8 bases; nucleotides not matched to a gene: 6. The CDR3 contains 15 residues. Germline CDR1 SGHTA, CDR2 FQGNSA. The CDR3 region has the DNA TGTGCCAGCAGCGACGGGACTAGCGGGAGAACTACGCAGTATTTT. Translated: CASSDGTSGRTTQYF.

This clone was recorded a few times. The chain links TRBV2 to TRBJ2-3; 9 nucleotides align to TRBD2. CDR1 and CDR2 (germline): SNHLY, FYNNEI. This CDR3 has 14 amino acids. V lost 4 bases and J lost 4; bases outside the gene matches: 3. The DNA for the CDR3 is TGTGCCAGCAGTGTAGCGGGAGACGCAGATACGCAGTATTTT. It yields the protein CASSVAGDADTQYF.

This clone was detected once. The chain employs TRBV28 and TRBJ1-4; TRBD1 might be the D (5 bases). Germline V gene sequence: CDR1 MDHEN, CDR2 SYDVKM. Trimming cost V 6 bases and J 6 bases, with 14 bases left between them. The CDR3 contains 14 residues. The CDR3 coding sequence is TGTGCCAGCAGACCCCAGGGAGGAGATGAAAAACTGTTTTTT. Residues: CASRPQGGDEKLFF.

V is TRBV9 and J is TRBJ2-5, with TRBD1 matching over 7 bases. V was pared by 0 bases and J by 5 bases, with 7 bases of the junction left unmatched. The germline V gene has CDR1 SGDLS and CDR2 YYNGEE. CDR3 length: 15 amino acids. The CDR3, as DNA: TGTGCCAGCAGCGTAGGCGGACAGGACGGGGAGACCCAGTACTTC. It codes for CASSVGGQDGETQYF.

The V and J genes are TRBV27 and TRBJ2-7; possibly TRBD2 for D (6 bases). The CDR3 sequence is 13 residues long. In germline, CDR1 is MNHEY, CDR2 SMNVEV (reference sequence). Trimming stripped 8 bases from V and 3 bases from J, with 14 bases between. DNA of the CDR3: TGTGCCAGCTGTGGGGCGGGAAGCTACGAGCAGTACTTC. This sequence encodes CASCGAGSYEQYF.